This T cell receptor beta chain was identified during a study of blood T cell repertoires in COVID-19. Study background: The analysed material was cDNA or gDNA that came from T cells, B-cell-depleted T cells, or PBMCs.

Trimming at V came to 4 bases and at J to 3 bases, leaving 2 bases not matched to a gene. From germline, CDR1 is MNHEY and CDR2 SVGAGI. This CDR3 spans 15 amino acids. Using immunoSEQ multiplex PCR, the repertoire was profiled, and TCRdb retains in-frame clones only, with some absent. This table has around 270,000 clones, 88% appearing once. This clonotype was obtained from a woman aged 40 to 50 who had been exposed to COVID-19. Sequenced sample: PBMCs or T cells enriched from blood (not recorded which). The V gene is TRBV6-5, the J gene TRBJ2-3; 12 bases match TRBD1. DNA of the CDR3: TGTGCCAGCAGTTTGGGACAGGGGGCGACAGATACGCAGTATTTT. Amino acids: CASSLGQGATDTQYF.